Each of the 10 T cell receptor beta chains below was sequenced from the same sample in a study of cytomegalovirus exposure and HLA in healthy donors. A multiplex PCR was run with 60 Vbeta primers and 13 Jbeta primers. TCRdb keeps only in-frame clones here, not all; method: immunoSEQ multiplex PCR. The data show some 190,000 clones, about four fifths seen once. Sequenced material: PBMCs. The receptors were sampled from a woman between 50 and 59 years old in good health and CMV-seronegative.

The rearrangement joins TRBV7-9 to TRBJ1-4; no clear D. The CDR3 is 17 amino acids. The ends were cut back, 6 bases at V and 7 bases at J, with 24 bases in the middle. Germline CDR1 and CDR2: SEHNR and FQNEAQ (reference sequence). CDR3 in amino acids: CASSLLLSGFGGEKLFF. The DNA of the CDR3 is TGTGCCAGCAGTTTGCTCCTTTCTGGGTTCGGCGGTGAAAAACTGTTTTTT.

CDR3 in amino acids: CASSEGLNYGYTF. For the CDR3, the DNA is TGTGCCAGCAGTGAAGGACTGAACTATGGCTACACCTTC. This chain uses TRBV6-1 with TRBJ1-2; D gene unclear. Germline V lookup: CDR1 MNHNS, CDR2 SASEGT. Trimming removed 1 base from V and 2 bases from J, with 5 bases in between. The CDR3 runs to 13 residues.

The rearrangement links TRBV4-1 to TRBJ1-5; 8 bases are shared with TRBD1. Trimming at V came to 2 bases and at J to 4 bases, leaving 1 base not matched to a gene. The germline gives CDR1 MGHRA, CDR2 YSYEKL. The CDR3 sequence is 14 residues long. The CDR3 nucleotides read TGCGCCAGCAGCCAACGACAGGGGAATCAGCCCCAGCATTTT. Residues: CASSQRQGNQPQHF.

The chain joins TRBV27 to TRBJ1-1; maybe TRBD1 (6 bases). CDR3 length: 16 residues. Trimming pared 0 bases from V and 3 bases from J, leaving 14 bases between. CDR1 is MNHEY, CDR2 SMNVEV, per germline (reference sequence). The CDR3 DNA reads as TGTGCCAGCAGTTTATCGGGGGCCCAGCTCTACACTGAAGCTTTCTTT. This codes for CASSLSGAQLYTEAFF.

The chain employs TRBV19 and TRBJ2-7, with a weak D call TRBD1 (5 bases). This CDR3 comprises 11 residues. The germline V gene has CDR1 LNHDA and CDR2 SQIVND (reference sequence). Trimming pared 5 bases from V and 7 bases from J, leaving 9 bases between. The DNA for the CDR3 is TGTGCCAGTAGTGACCGGACAGAGCAGTACTTC. The encoded protein is CASSDRTEQYF.

The chain carries TRBV7-2 and TRBJ2-3; D gene ambiguous. The CDR3 extends over 15 amino acids. Germline V gives CDR1 SGHTA, CDR2 FQGNSA. The V gene lost 4 bases and the J gene lost 2 bases, with 13 bases spanning the gap. The CDR3 region has the DNA TGTGCCAGCAGCTCCCGACACTTTTCCACAGATACGCAGTATTTT. Its protein is CASSSRHFSTDTQYF.

The chain uses TRBV28 and TRBJ2-5; maybe TRBD1 (6 bases). Germline CDR1 is MDHEN and CDR2 is SYDVKM. The V end was cut by 6 bases, the J end by 4 bases, with 18 bases between. The CDR3 is 15 amino acids. Here the CDR3 reads CASRLWTVGGETQYF. The CDR3 region has the DNA TGTGCCAGCAGACTATGGACAGTCGGTGGAGAGACCCAGTACTTC.

This clone was counted once. CDR3 amino acids: CASRLAIAPDRVDGELFF. In DNA form, the CDR3 reads TGTGCAAGTCGCTTAGCAATTGCGCCGGACAGGGTGGACGGGGAGCTGTTTTTT. The chain combines TRBV12-2 with TRBJ2-2; the DNA was not compared with TRBD1, the D call given in the table. TRBV12-2 is annotated as a pseudogene. This CDR3 comprises 18 residues.

The chain employs TRBV29-1 and TRBJ1-4; a weak D match, TRBD1 (5 bases). This CDR3 spans 14 amino acids. The germline V gene has CDR1 SQVTM and CDR2 ANQGSEA. The DNA of the CDR3 is TGCAGTTTCGCCCCCACGGGGAGGGGTGAAAAACTGTTTTTT. Protein product: CSFAPTGRGEKLFF.

V gene TRBV11-2 combines with J gene TRBJ2-7, with 9 bases fitting TRBD2. Germline values: CDR1 SGHAT, CDR2 FQNNGV. V trimming: 1 base; J trimming: 1 base; junction bases outside the gene matches: 5. The CDR3 totals 16 residues. CDR3 in DNA: TGTGCCAGCAGCTTAGTAGCTAGCGGGATTTCCTACGAGCAGTACTTC. Translation gives CASSLVASGISYEQYF.